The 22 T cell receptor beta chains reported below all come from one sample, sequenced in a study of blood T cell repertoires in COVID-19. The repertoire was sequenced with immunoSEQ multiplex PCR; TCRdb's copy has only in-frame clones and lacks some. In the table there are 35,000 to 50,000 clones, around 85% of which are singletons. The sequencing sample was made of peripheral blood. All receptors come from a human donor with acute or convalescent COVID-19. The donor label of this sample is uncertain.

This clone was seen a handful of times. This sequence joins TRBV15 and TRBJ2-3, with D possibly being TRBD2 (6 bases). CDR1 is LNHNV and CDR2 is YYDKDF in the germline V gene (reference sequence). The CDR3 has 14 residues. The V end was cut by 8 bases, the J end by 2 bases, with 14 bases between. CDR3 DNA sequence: TGTGCCACCGGCCGGGAGCGGATCACAGATACGCAGTATTTT. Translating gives CATGRERITDTQYF.

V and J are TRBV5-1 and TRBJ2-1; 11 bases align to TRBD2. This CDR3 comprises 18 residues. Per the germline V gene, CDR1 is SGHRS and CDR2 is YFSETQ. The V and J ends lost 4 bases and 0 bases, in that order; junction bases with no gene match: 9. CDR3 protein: CASSHLGLADSSYNEQFF. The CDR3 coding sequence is TGCGCCAGCAGCCACCTGGGACTAGCGGATAGCTCCTACAATGAGCAGTTCTTC.

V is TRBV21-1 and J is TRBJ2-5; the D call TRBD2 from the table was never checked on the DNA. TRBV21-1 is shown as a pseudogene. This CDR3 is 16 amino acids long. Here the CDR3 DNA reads TGTGCCAGCAGCAAAGCGCTTGCGGGGGGGCAAGAGACCCAGTACTTC. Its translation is CASSKALAGGQETQYF.

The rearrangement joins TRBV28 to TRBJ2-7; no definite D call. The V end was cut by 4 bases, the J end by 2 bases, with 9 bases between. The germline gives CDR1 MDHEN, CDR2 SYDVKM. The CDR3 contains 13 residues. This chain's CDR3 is CASSSGSAYEQYF. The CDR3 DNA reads TGTGCCAGCAGTTCCGGGTCGGCCTACGAGCAGTACTTC.

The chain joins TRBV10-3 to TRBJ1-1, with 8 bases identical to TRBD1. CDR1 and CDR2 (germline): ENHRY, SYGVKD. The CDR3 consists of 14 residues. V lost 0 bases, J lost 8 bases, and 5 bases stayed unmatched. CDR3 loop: CAISESTRDREAFF. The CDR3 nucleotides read TGTGCCATCAGTGAGTCGACCAGGGACAGGGAAGCTTTCTTT.

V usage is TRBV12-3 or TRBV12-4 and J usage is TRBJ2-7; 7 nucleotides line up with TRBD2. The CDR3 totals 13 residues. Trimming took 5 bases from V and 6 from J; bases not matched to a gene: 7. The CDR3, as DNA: TGTGCCAGCAGTCTCCGGGGGGTCGTCGAGCAGTACTTC. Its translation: CASSLRGVVEQYF.

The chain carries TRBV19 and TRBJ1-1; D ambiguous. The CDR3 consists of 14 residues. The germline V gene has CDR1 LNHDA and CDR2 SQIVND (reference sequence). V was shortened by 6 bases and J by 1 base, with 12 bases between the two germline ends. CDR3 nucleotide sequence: TGTGCCAGTAGACACCTTGTTAAGAACACTGAAGCTTTCTTT. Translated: CASRHLVKNTEAFF.

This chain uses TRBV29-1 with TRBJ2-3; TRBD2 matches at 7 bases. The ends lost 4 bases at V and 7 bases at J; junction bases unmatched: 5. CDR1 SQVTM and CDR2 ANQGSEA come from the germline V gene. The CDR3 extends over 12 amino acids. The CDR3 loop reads CSVGGGSNTQYF. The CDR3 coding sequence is TGCAGCGTTGGGGGGGGTTCGAATACGCAGTATTTT.

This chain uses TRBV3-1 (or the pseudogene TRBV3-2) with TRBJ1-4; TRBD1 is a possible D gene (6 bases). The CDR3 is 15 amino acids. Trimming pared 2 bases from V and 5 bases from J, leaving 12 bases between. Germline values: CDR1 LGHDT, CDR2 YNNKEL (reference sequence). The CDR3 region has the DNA TGTGCCAGCAGCCAATCCTGGGGGCAGAATGAAAAACTGTTTTTT. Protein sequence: CASSQSWGQNEKLFF.

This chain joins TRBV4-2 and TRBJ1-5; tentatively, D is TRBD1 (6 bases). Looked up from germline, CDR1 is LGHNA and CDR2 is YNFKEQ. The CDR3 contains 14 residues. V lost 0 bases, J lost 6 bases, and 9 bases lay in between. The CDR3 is CASSQEGGTQPQHF. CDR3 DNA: TGTGCCAGCAGCCAAGAAGGGGGAACTCAGCCCCAGCATTTT.

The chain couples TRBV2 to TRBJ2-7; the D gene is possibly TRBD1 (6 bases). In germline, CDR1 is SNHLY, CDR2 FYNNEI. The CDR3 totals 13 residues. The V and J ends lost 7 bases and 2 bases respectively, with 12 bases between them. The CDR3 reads CASTPGQTYEQYF. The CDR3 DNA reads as TGTGCCAGCACCCCAGGACAGACCTACGAGCAGTACTTC.

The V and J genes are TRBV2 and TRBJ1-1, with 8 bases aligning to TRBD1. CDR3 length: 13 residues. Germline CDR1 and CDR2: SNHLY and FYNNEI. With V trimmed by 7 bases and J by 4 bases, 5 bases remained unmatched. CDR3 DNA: TGTGCCAGCACGGGGACAGGCATCACTGAAGCTTTCTTT. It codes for CASTGTGITEAFF.

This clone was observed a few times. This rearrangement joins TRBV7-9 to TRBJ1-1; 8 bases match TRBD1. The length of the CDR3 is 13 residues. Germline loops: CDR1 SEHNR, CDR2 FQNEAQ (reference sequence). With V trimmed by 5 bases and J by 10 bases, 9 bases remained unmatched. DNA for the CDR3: TGTGCCAGCAGCCCCGCCGGACAGGGTAGAGCTTTCTTT. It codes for CASSPAGQGRAFF.

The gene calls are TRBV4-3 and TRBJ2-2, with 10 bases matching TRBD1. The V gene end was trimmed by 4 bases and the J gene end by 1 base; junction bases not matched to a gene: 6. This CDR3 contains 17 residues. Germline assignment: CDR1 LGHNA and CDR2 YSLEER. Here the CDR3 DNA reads TGCGCCAGCAGCCGACTTCGGGACAGGGGGAACACCGGGGAGCTGTTTTTT. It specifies CASSRLRDRGNTGELFF.

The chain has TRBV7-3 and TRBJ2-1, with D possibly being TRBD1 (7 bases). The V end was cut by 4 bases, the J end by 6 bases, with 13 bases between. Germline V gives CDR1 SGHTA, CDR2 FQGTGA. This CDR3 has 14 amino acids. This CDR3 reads CASSSGGGSNEQFF. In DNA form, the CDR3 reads TGTGCCAGCAGCTCAGGGGGAGGAAGCAATGAGCAGTTCTTC.

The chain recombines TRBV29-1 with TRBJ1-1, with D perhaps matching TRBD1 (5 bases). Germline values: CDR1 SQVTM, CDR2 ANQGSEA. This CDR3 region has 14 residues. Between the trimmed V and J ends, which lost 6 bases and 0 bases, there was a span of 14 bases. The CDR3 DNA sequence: TGCAGCGTCAGTCCAGACAGCATGAACACTGAAGCTTTCTTT. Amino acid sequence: CSVSPDSMNTEAFF.

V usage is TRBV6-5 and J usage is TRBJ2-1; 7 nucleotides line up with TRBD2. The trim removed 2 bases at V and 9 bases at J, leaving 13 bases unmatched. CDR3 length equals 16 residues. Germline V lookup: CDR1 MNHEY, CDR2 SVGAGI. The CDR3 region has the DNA TGTGCCAGCAGTTACCGGTCCGCTAGCGGCCGTGGTGAGCAGTTCTTC. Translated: CASSYRSASGRGEQFF.

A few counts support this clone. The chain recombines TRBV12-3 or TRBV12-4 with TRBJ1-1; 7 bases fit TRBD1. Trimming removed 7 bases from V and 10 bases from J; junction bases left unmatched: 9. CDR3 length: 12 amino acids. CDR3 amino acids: CASKQGSFGAFF. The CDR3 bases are TGTGCCAGCAAACAGGGGTCGTTCGGAGCTTTCTTT.

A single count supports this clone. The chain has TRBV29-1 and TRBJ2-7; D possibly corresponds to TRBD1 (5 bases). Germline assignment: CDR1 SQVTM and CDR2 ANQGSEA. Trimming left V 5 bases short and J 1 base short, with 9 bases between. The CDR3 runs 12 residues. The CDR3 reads CSVIDSSYEQYF. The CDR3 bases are TGCAGCGTTATCGACAGTTCCTACGAGCAGTACTTC.

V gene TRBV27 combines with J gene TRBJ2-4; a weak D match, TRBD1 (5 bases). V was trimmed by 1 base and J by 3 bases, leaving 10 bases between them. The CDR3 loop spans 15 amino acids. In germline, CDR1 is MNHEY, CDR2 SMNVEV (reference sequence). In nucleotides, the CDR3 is TGTGCCAGCAGTTTATATGGGGCAGACAAAAACATTCAGTACTTC. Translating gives CASSLYGADKNIQYF.

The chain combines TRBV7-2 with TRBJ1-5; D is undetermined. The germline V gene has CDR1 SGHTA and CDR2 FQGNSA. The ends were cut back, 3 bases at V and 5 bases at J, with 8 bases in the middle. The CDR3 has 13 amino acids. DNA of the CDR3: TGTGCCAGCAGCTTGCAGCGGGATCAGCCCCAGCATTTT. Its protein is CASSLQRDQPQHF.

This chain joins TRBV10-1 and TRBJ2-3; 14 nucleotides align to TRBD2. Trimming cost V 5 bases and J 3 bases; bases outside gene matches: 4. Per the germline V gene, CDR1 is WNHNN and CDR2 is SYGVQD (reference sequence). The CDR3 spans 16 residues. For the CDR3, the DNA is TGCGCCAGCAGTTACGGACTAGCGGGAGGTACAGATACGCAGTATTTT. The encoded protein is CASSYGLAGGTDTQYF.